At least ten counts were recorded for the clone carrying this TCR beta chain. What it recognizes is unknown. From RNA transcripts, TCR beta CDR3 regions were amplified. Primed by the HTBI set, a first-round RT-PCR was run on the TCR CDR3. TCRdb recomputed calls from the multiplex PCR reads with MiXCR, one row per CDR3 protein. In the table there are roughly 500,000 distinct CDR3 sequences, less than 25% of which are singletons. Duration under 3 months, a NOSPECS grade of at least 4, and a Clinical Activity Score of at least 3 characterized the ophthalmopathy patients. Clinicians diagnosed patients from clinical symptoms, serum thyroxine and TRAb, thyroid ultrasound and orbital computed tomography. The J segment lost 4 bases and the V segment lost 6 bases, leaving 9 bases of the junction unmatched. The CDR3 is made up of 15 amino acids. Germline V gene lookup returns CDR1 MDHEN and CDR2 SYDVKM. These data originate in a study of T cells in Graves' hyperthyroidism and ophthalmopathy. Study background: Initial diagnosis, before any treatment, was when peripheral blood was collected.

The study, taken as a whole, reports: Among clonotypes expanded in thyroid above 0.001, most were also found in blood.

Sequencing was done on a sample of blood. The V call is TRBV28, the J call TRBJ2-7, with 10 bases fitting TRBD1. The source of this sequence is a woman aged 65 to 85 with Graves' ophthalmopathy. The CDR3 protein is CASRPPGQGLYEQYF. The CDR3 DNA sequence: TGTGCCAGCAGGCCCCCGGGACAGGGGTTATACGAGCAGTACTTC.